This T cell receptor (beta chain) was sequenced for a study of blood T cell repertoires in COVID-19. Study overall: Italy, Spain and the United States were the sources of the convalescent and acute COVID-19 samples. Nucleic acid was either cDNA or gDNA, and it came from T cells, B-cell-depleted T cells, or PBMCs.

The trim removed 3 bases at V and 0 bases at J, leaving 9 bases unmatched. Germline V gene lookup returns CDR1 PRHDT and CDR2 FYEKMQ (reference sequence). The CDR3 is 17 amino acids. Per the study methods: The assay estimated nucleated cells by amplifying reference gene primers. The assay was immunoSEQ multiplex PCR, and TCRdb's table has in-frame clones only and misses some. The DNA gave D and trimming, while V, J and clone size come from that table. The repertoire includes fewer than 300,000 clones, roughly 86% of them detected once, and around a tenth sits in the top ten. The sample was peripheral blood. The chain carries TRBV13 and TRBJ2-7, with 9 bases fitting TRBD2. This clonotype originated in a man aged 40-49 years who had recovered from COVID-19. CDR3 residues: CASSLLSSGDASYEQYF. The CDR3 DNA reads TGTGCCAGCAGCTTGCTATCTAGCGGGGACGCCTCCTACGAGCAGTACTTC.